A selection of T cell receptor beta chains follows, all from one sample in a study of blood T cells in healthy people across ages. TCRdb passed the 5' RACE reads through MiXCR, listing each CDR3 protein once. Of under 950,000 distinct CDR3 sequences in the sample, about 24% were seen once. The sample comprised blood. The receptors here all came from a man between 65 and 85 years old in good health. The CDR3 runs from the conserved cysteine through the conserved F or W. A D gene is named only where the DNA matches it firmly. Expanded clones get a size class; other rows say once, few or many, or leave the size out.

d_call clone_size j_call v_call cdr3_aa cdr3_nt
TRBD2 few TRBJ2-1 TRBV11-1 CASSTWDYYNEQFF TGTGCCAGCAGCACCTGGGACTACTACAATGAGCAGTTCTTC
TRBD2 . TRBJ2-3 TRBV7-9 CASSSRLAGGPDTQYF TGTGCCAGCAGCTCCCGACTAGCGGGGGGCCCAGATACGCAGTATTTT
TRBD2 few TRBJ2-1 TRBV7-2 CASSLTSVEQFF TGTGCCAGCAGCTTAACTAGCGTGGAGCAGTTCTTC
TRBD2 . TRBJ2-4 TRBV5-1 CASSLGLADKNIQYF TGCGCCAGCAGCTTGGGACTAGCGGACAAAAACATTCAGTACTTC
TRBD1 . TRBJ2-7 TRBV29-1 CSVAQTGIRSEQYF TGCAGCGTGGCCCAGACAGGGATTAGGTCCGAGCAGTACTTC
. few TRBJ2-5 TRBV29-1 CSVDEAQYF TGCAGCGTAGATGAGGCCCAGTACTTC
. many TRBJ2-5 TRBV5-6 CASSLGRRQETQYF TGTGCCAGCAGCTTGGGTCGGAGACAAGAGACCCAGTACTTC
. once TRBJ2-3 TRBV20-1 CSASLGSDTDTQYF TGCAGTGCTAGTCTGGGATCAGACACAGATACGCAGTATTTT
. many TRBJ1-5 TRBV12-3/TRBV12-4 CASSLGGAENQPQHF TGTGCCAGCAGTTTAGGAGGGGCTGAGAATCAGCCCCAGCATTTT
. few TRBJ1-2 TRBV29-1 CSVGLGNYGYTF TGCAGCGTGGGTCTCGGGAACTATGGCTACACCTTC
TRBD1 . TRBJ2-2 TRBV28 CASSLQGVNTGELFF TGTGCCAGCAGTTTACAGGGGGTGAACACCGGGGAGCTGTTTTTT
. many TRBJ2-2 TRBV29-1 CSVDLRGTGELFF TGCAGCGTTGACCTCCGCGGGACCGGGGAGCTGTTTTTT
. . TRBJ1-4 TRBV20-1 CSARDSGTPTEKLFF TGCAGTGCTAGAGATTCCGGGACACCAACAGAAAAACTGTTTTTT
. few TRBJ1-1 TRBV28 CASSLFAWHRGAFF TGTGCCAGCAGTTTATTTGCGTGGCATCGTGGGGCTTTCTTT
TRBD1 few TRBJ2-3 TRBV7-9 CAGAKGAHPTDTQYF TGTGCCGGCGCCAAGGGGGCGCATCCCACAGATACGCAGTATTTT
TRBD1 few TRBJ1-4 TRBV6-6 CASSSPGQGAGEKLFF TGTGCCAGCAGTTCCCCTGGACAGGGGGCTGGGGAAAAACTGTTTTTT
TRBD1 few TRBJ1-5 TRBV29-1 CSVGVTGGNQPQHF TGCAGCGTTGGAGTGACAGGGGGCAATCAGCCCCAGCATTTT
TRBD1 . TRBJ2-2 TRBV10-3 CATALGQPNTGELFF TGTGCCACGGCGCTGGGACAGCCGAACACCGGGGAGCTGTTTTTT
TRBD2 . TRBJ2-3 TRBV20-1 CSARVSGGRADTQYF TGCAGTGCTAGAGTCAGCGGGGGTCGCGCAGATACGCAGTATTTT
. many TRBJ1-3 TRBV5-1 CASSLAGFSGNTIYF TGCGCCAGCAGCTTGGCAGGCTTCTCTGGAAACACCATATATTTT
. . TRBJ2-7 TRBV3-1 CASSQEFGSRQDPYEQYF TGTGCCAGCAGCCAAGAGTTCGGTTCGCGACAGGACCCCTACGAGCAGTACTTC
TRBD1 . TRBJ2-5 TRBV2 CASSADREPQETQYF TGTGCCAGCAGTGCCGACAGGGAGCCCCAAGAGACCCAGTACTTC
TRBD2 few TRBJ2-7 TRBV18 CASSPPAGTYEQYF TGTGCCAGCTCACCACCAGCGGGAACCTACGAGCAGTACTTC
. few TRBJ1-2 TRBV24-1 CATSDLQSRPQGYTF TGTGCCACCAGTGATTTGCAGTCTCGGCCCCAGGGCTACACCTTC
TRBD1 few TRBJ1-3 TRBV5-1 CASSLTGTGRGNTIYF TGCGCCAGCAGCTTGACCGGGACAGGGCGAGGAAACACCATATATTTT
. few TRBJ2-2 TRBV12-3/TRBV12-4 CASSFMGETGELFF TGTGCCAGCAGTTTCATGGGGGAAACCGGGGAGCTGTTTTTT
. few TRBJ1-3 TRBV3-1 CASSQDGTSPGNTIYF TGTGCCAGCAGCCAAGACGGGACAAGTCCAGGAAACACCATATATTTT
TRBD1 . TRBJ2-4 TRBV6-5 CASSRGQRAKNIQYF TGTGCCAGCAGTAGGGGGCAAAGGGCCAAAAACATTCAGTACTTC
TRBD2 . TRBJ2-3 TRBV10-3 CAIRLRGDSDTRYF TGTGCCATCCGACTACGGGGGGACTCAGATACGCGGTATTTT
. few TRBJ2-3 TRBV7-2 CASSLNRDTQYF TGTGCCAGCAGCTTAAACCGGGATACGCAGTATTTT
. many TRBJ1-4 TRBV5-1 CASSLGGSNEKLFF TGTGCCAGCAGCTTGGGCGGTTCTAATGAAAAACTGTTTTTT
TRBD1 . TRBJ2-5 TRBV20-1 CSKKRTGEGETQYF TGCAGTAAGAAGAGGACAGGGGAGGGCGAGACCCAGTACTTC
. . TRBJ1-2 TRBV14 CASSAKGLGPPNYGYTF TGTGCCAGCAGCGCAAAGGGATTAGGCCCACCTAACTATGGCTACACCTTC
TRBD2 . TRBJ2-1 TRBV7-2 CASSSILAGGDNEQFF TGTGCCAGCAGCTCGATCCTAGCGGGAGGCGACAATGAGCAGTTCTTC
. . TRBJ2-1 TRBV5-1 CASTIFTRDGYNEQFF TGCGCCAGCACCATCTTTACAAGGGATGGCTACAATGAGCAGTTCTTC
. many TRBJ2-3 TRBV7-2 CASSLAVITDTQYF TGTGCCAGCAGCTTAGCGGTGATCACAGATACGCAGTATTTT
TRBD2 few TRBJ2-3 TRBV24-1 CATSDLKSGSADTQYF TGTGCCACCAGTGATTTAAAGAGCGGGAGTGCAGATACGCAGTATTTT
TRBD1 . TRBJ2-3 TRBV28 CASSLPDRGDTQYF TGTGCCAGCAGTTTACCAGACAGGGGTGATACGCAGTATTTT
. few TRBJ2-7 TRBV6-1 CASSVLAGALYEQYF TGTGCCAGCAGTGTCCTTGCGGGGGCCCTTTACGAGCAGTACTTC
TRBD1 . TRBJ1-5 TRBV6-1 CASSVTGVYSNQPQHF TGTGCCAGCAGTGTTACAGGGGTTTATAGCAATCAGCCCCAGCATTTT
. few TRBJ1-2 TRBV3-1 CASSQDPGILVTF TGTGCCAGCAGCCAAGACCCCGGGATTTTGGTAACCTTC
. . TRBJ1-5 TRBV5-5 CASSLVTAAGNQPQHF TGTGCCAGCAGCTTGGTAACGGCGGCGGGCAATCAGCCCCAGCATTTT
. . TRBJ2-3 TRBV5-1 CASRVSGTDTQYF TGCGCCAGCAGGGTAAGCGGCACAGATACGCAGTATTTT
TRBD1 . TRBJ1-2 TRBV7-9 CASSPSLGTGLYYGYTF TGTGCCAGCAGCCCAAGTCTCGGGACAGGGTTATACTATGGCTACACCTTC
. few TRBJ2-2 TRBV12-3/TRBV12-4 CASSLRQLTGELFF TGTGCCAGCAGTTTAAGACAGCTCACCGGGGAGCTGTTTTTT
. many TRBJ2-3 TRBV4-3 CASSLQDTDTQYF TGCGCCAGCAGCCTCCAAGATACAGATACGCAGTATTTT
. . TRBJ2-1 TRBV6-2/TRBV6-3 CASTDGGTGYNEQFF TGTGCCAGCACCGACGGAGGCACGGGGTACAATGAGCAGTTCTTC
. . TRBJ2-3 TRBV10-3 CAISESGPAQYF TGTGCCATCAGTGAGTCCGGCCCGGCGCAGTATTTT
TRBD1 . TRBJ1-1 TRBV5-1 CASSSGPGQVVYTEAFF TGCGCCAGCAGCTCCGGGCCGGGACAGGTGGTGTACACTGAAGCTTTCTTT
. few TRBJ1-4 TRBV7-8 CASAGSTNEKLFF TGTGCCAGCGCGGGGTCAACTAATGAAAAACTGTTTTTT
TRBD1 . TRBJ1-2 TRBV7-2 CASSARDSGIGYTF TGTGCCAGCAGCGCCCGGGACAGCGGAATTGGCTACACCTTC
TRBD1 few TRBJ1-4 TRBV4-1 CASSRGLTGGNEKLFF TGCGCCAGCAGCCGAGGACTGACAGGGGGAAATGAAAAACTGTTTTTT
TRBD2 . TRBJ2-3 TRBV12-3/TRBV12-4 CASSRGGAGTDTQYF TGTGCCAGCAGCCGCGGGGGGGCCGGCACAGATACGCAGTATTTT
TRBD1 once TRBJ1-2 TRBV11-1 CASSLRDRDDYGYTF TGTGCCAGCAGCCTCCGGGACAGGGACGACTATGGCTACACCTTC